This TCR beta chain was observed in a study of vaccination and CD4 T cells after COVID-19 (dated by TCRdb to between 2021 and 2023). Looking at the study overall: The convalescent cohort comprised six males and four females, including two Hispanic individuals, seven Caucasians, two Asians and one multiracial person. Participants received two doses of either the Pfizer-BioNTech BNT162b2 vaccine (n=8) or the Moderna mRNA-1273 vaccine (n=2). Post-COVID blood samples from convalescent patients were collected a median of about 110 days after diagnosis, with a range of about 30 to 170 days. Post-vaccine blood samples were collected a median of about 72 days after the second vaccine dose, ranging from about 12 to 241 days. The cultures were stimulated with overlapping spike peptide pools from SARS-CoV-2 and from the common cold coronaviruses HCoV-NL63, HCoV-OC43 and HCoV-229E. Control cultures received a CEFX viral epitope pool as the positive control, an HIV-1 Nef peptide pool as the negative control, or no peptide. In fewer than 12 COVID-19 convalescent patients and a few infection-naive healthy vaccine recipients, researchers compared the spike-specific CD4+ TCR repertoire from before mRNA vaccination with the repertoire from after. An earlier paper using these donors assessed, at the TCR clonotype level, memory CD4+ T cell crossreactivity between SARS-CoV-2 and common cold coronavirus spike proteins. The research as a whole found: Among the post-vaccine SARS-CoV-2-reactive clones in convalescent patients, a median around 86% showed up only after vaccination, which suggests vaccine-specific priming. Of the vaccine-specific clones in convalescent patients, 304 of 307, or nearly all, reacted only to SARS-CoV-2 spike and did not cross-react with common cold coronaviruses. The median number of SARS-CoV-2-reactive clonotypes rose from under 25 after infection to 38 after vaccination, but the change was not significant. The number of convalescent patients in the study was relatively small, and the study did not examine early timepoints following natural infection.

Taken from the germline V gene (reference sequence), the CDR1 and CDR2 loops are DFQATT and SNEGSKA. V ends up 6 bases short and J 8 bases short, with an unmatched junction base count of 15. The CDR3 runs 14 amino acids, cysteine and phenylalanine included. This entry keeps only the CDR3 DNA: 42 bases, framed from base 1. Notes on this clonotype: There is no known antigen for this receptor. Base qualities are not at hand, and no much larger clone is one base apart.

The treatment or condition label for this specimen denotes: approximately nine-day PBMC culture with coronavirus spike peptide pools or control peptides (ViraFEST assay). CD4+ T cells from unexposed donors were collected before the COVID-19 pandemic (2011-2018). The study used the ViraFEST assay, which expanded antigen-specific T cells with peptide pools and then identified expanded clonotypes by TCR sequencing. PBMCs were cultured at about 2 million per well in IMDM supplemented with approximately 4.7% human AB serum and 8.5 to 10 IU/ml IL-2, with 9.5 to 10 ug/ml peptide pools added. On days 3 and 7, half of the culture medium was replaced with fresh IL-2-containing medium. After about nine days of culture, CD4+ T cells were isolated by negative selection with the EasySep CD4+ T cell isolation kit. As far as cell numbers permitted, CD4+ T cells from unexposed donors were tested for reactivity against SARS-CoV-2 S and N as well as four spike pools from common cold coronaviruses. PBMCs were separated from whole blood using Ficoll-Paque Plus gradient centrifugation and then either used fresh or cryopreserved at -140C. Triplicate wells were generally used for each culture condition. The leukapheresis product used for the unexposed donors was purchased from a commercial source.

Receptors were amplified or captured by PCR. DNA from cultured CD4+ T cells underwent TCR sequencing with the Oncomine TCR Beta short-read assay at the Johns Hopkins FTIC core. The QIAamp micro DNA kit was used to extract genomic DNA from the cultured CD4+ T cells. Oncomine TCR Beta libraries from cultured CD4+ T cells were pooled with unique dual indexes and sequenced on an Illumina iSeq 100. Turning to the authors' computational methods: Non-productive sequences were removed, and CDR3s that did not start with C, did not end with F or W, or were shorter than 7 amino acids were discarded. Antigen-specific clonotypes were identified using the MANAFEST web application through comparison of peptide-stimulated wells with reference and other culture wells. Positive clones required FDR below 0.05, an odds ratio above 5, and productive frequency above 0.1% in at least two of three replicate wells. Clonotypes that were significantly expanded in both SARS-CoV-2 spike wells and at least one common cold coronavirus spike condition were defined as cross-reactive. CDR3 homology was assessed with Levenshtein distances (stringdist) and unrooted phylogenetic trees (ape) in R version 3.6.1. TCRdb reran the public reads through fastp at Q25 and MiXCR, keeping productive beta chains. For every CDR3 protein sequence, its rows merge into one entry that carries the most common genes and DNA. TCRdb assigned the V and J calls; the authors' analysis was not used. In all, the sample holds about 7,100 distinct CDR3 sequences, and approximately 44% of those were seen once. Around a third of the sample lies in the top ten.

Sequenced material: CD4+ T cells from blood, cultured in vitro. The sequence was obtained from a human donor in good health. The chain couples TRBV20-1 to TRBJ1-2, and 7 junctional nucleotides match TRBD1. The nucleotides read TGCAGTGCCAAAAGGGAGGGGGCGTCGAGGGGCTACACCTTC. Translated, this is CSAKREGASRGYTF.